The next 25 T cell receptor beta chains were all read from a single sample in a study of cytomegalovirus exposure and HLA in healthy donors (dated by TCRdb to about 2017). Libraries were constructed by the immunoSEQ multiplex PCR assay. In TCRdb, the immuneACCESS table is reduced to in-frame sequences with V and J assigned. These tables do not hold every clone; where another copy was compared, an unresolved V gene accounts for under half, and the others remain unexplained. The sample yields roughly 130,000 clones; roughly 90% were counted once. Roughly 1.4% of the sample rests with the top ten. Material for sequencing was PBMCs. The origin of the receptors is a man aged 25-45 years in good health and CMV-seronegative.

The CDR3 sequence: CASTNEAYGYTF. The CDR3 nucleotides read TGTGCCAGCACCAATGAGGCATATGGCTACACCTTC. This chain connects TRBV5-6 to TRBJ1-2; D ambiguous. The germline V gene has CDR1 SGHDT and CDR2 YYEEEE. Trimming left V 6 bases short and J 5 bases short, with 11 bases between. The CDR3 is 12 residues long. Complete variable domain (other parts from reference TRBV5-6 and TRBJ1-2): DAGVTQSPTHLIKTRGQQVTLRCSPKSGHDTVSWYQQALGQGPQFIFQYYEEEERQRGNFPDRFSGHQFPNYSSELNVNALLLGDSALYLCASTNEAYGYTFGSGTRLTVV.

This chain connects TRBV2 to TRBJ1-2, with 7 positions matching TRBD1. Per the germline V gene, CDR1 is SNHLY and CDR2 is FYNNEI. The CDR3 is 15 amino acids. Trimming removed 2 bases from V and 8 bases from J; junction bases left unmatched: 11. CDR3 sequence: CASSEQPPTGAGYTF. As DNA, the CDR3 is TGTGCCAGCAGTGAACAGCCCCCAACAGGGGCCGGCTACACCTTC. Looking up the rest from reference TRBV2 and TRBJ1-2 gives the full variable domain: EPEVTQTPSHQVTQMGQEVILRCVPISNHLYFYWYRQILGQKVEFLVSFYNNEISEKSEIFDDQFSVERPDGSNFTLKIRSTKLEDSAMYFCASSEQPPTGAGYTFGSGTRLTVV.

This chain connects TRBV27 to TRBJ1-1; TRBD1 agrees at 7 bases. Trimming took 5 bases from V and 4 from J; bases not matched to a gene: 7. CDR3 length: 14 residues. Germline CDR1 reads MNHEY; CDR2 reads SMNVEV (reference sequence). This CDR3 reads CASSQRGLGTEAFF. CDR3 sequence (DNA): TGTGCCAGCAGTCAAAGGGGGCTAGGCACTGAAGCTTTCTTT.

The rearrangement links TRBV4-1 to TRBJ2-2; possibly TRBD2 for D (6 bases). Germline CDR1 is MGHRA and CDR2 is YSYEKL. The V gene lost 4 bases and the J gene lost 5 bases, with 17 bases spanning the gap. The length of the CDR3 is 16 residues. DNA of the CDR3: TGCGCCAGCAGCCCTCTAGTCTCCCTAGCGACCGGGGAGCTGTTTTTT. It specifies CASSPLVSLATGELFF.

This chain connects TRBV5-1 to TRBJ1-1, with TRBD1 matching over 7 bases. The CDR3 extends over 14 amino acids. J lost 2 bases, V lost 6 bases, and 7 bases had no gene match. Germline V gene lookup returns CDR1 SGHRS and CDR2 YFSETQ. The CDR3 nucleotides read TGCGCCAGCACCCATACAGGGGAAAACACTGAAGCTTTCTTT. As protein: CASTHTGENTEAFF.

The rearrangement links TRBV2 to TRBJ2-7, with 9 bases that match TRBD2. Germline V CDR1 and CDR2: SNHLY, FYNNEI. V lost 8 bases, J lost 6 bases, and 8 bases stayed unmatched. This CDR3 has 13 residues. CDR3 sequence: CASEGLAISEQYF. DNA for the CDR3: TGTGCCAGCGAAGGACTAGCGATTTCCGAGCAGTACTTC. The whole variable domain, filled in from reference TRBV2 and TRBJ2-7, reads EPEVTQTPSHQVTQMGQEVILRCVPISNHLYFYWYRQILGQKVEFLVSFYNNEISEKSEIFDDQFSVERPDGSNFTLKIRSTKLEDSAMYFCASEGLAISEQYFGPGTRLTVT.

The chain links TRBV6-5 to TRBJ2-7; D unclear. The CDR3 is 15 amino acids. Trimming took off 7 bases at V and 4 bases at J, with 20 bases between the two ends. The V gene's germline CDR1 is MNHEY and CDR2 SVGAGI. CDR3 region: CASTPVAGGRYEQYF. The CDR3 coding sequence is TGTGCCAGCACTCCTGTTGCTGGCGGAAGATACGAGCAGTACTTC.

This chain uses TRBV13 with TRBJ2-5; D is possibly TRBD1 (6 bases). The CDR3 is 13 amino acids. V shed 5 bases and J shed 5 bases, with 12 bases lying between them. Germline V gives CDR1 PRHDT, CDR2 FYEKMQ (reference sequence). The CDR3 is CASSKRRGETQYF. CDR3 coding DNA: TGTGCCAGCAGCAAAAGAAGGGGGGAGACCCAGTACTTC.

This rearrangement joins TRBV4-1 to TRBJ1-5; TRBD1 agrees at 9 bases. Per the germline V gene, CDR1 is MGHRA and CDR2 is YSYEKL. V was clipped by 0 bases and J by 7 bases; unmatched bases: 7. The CDR3 length is 16 residues. CDR3 residues: CASSQDTRDRDQPQHF. The CDR3 DNA reads TGCGCCAGCAGCCAAGATACCCGGGACAGGGACCAGCCCCAGCATTTT.

The chain is built from TRBV2 and TRBJ1-5; D ambiguous. The CDR3 is 12 amino acids. CDR1 and CDR2 from the germline V gene are SNHLY and FYNNEI. V dropped 4 bases and J dropped 7 bases, with 8 bases sitting between them. CDR3 protein: CASSVGVQPQHF. In DNA form, the CDR3 reads TGTGCCAGCAGTGTGGGAGTACAGCCCCAGCATTTT.

This clone was detected only once. The chain recombines TRBV4-3 with TRBJ1-2, with D hard to call. Per germline, CDR1 LGHNA and CDR2 YSLEER. The CDR3 is made up of 14 amino acids. V lost 0 bases, J lost 0 bases, and 5 bases lay in between. This CDR3 reads CASSQDIANYGYTF. The CDR3 DNA is TGCGCCAGCAGCCAAGATATAGCTAACTATGGCTACACCTTC.

The chain couples TRBV6-5 to TRBJ2-3; 10 nucleotides agree with TRBD2. Per germline, CDR1 MNHEY and CDR2 SVGAGI. The CDR3 totals 16 residues. V dropped 0 bases and J dropped 6; count of bases not matched to a gene: 6. CDR3 nucleotides: TGTGCCAGCAGTTACTCGAGCGGGAGGGCCGCGGATACGCAGTATTTT. This encodes CASSYSSGRAADTQYF.

Only one count was recorded for this clone. The V gene is TRBV5-1, the J gene TRBJ2-1; D possibly corresponds to TRBD1 (6 bases). The CDR3 length is 17 residues. V was cut by 8 bases and J by 5 bases, with 26 bases left in between. Germline-derived CDR1 and CDR2 are SGHRS and YFSETQ. CDR3 protein: CASTLPLGHDTNNEQFF. CDR3 DNA sequence: TGCGCCAGTACGCTCCCCTTGGGACATGATACAAACAATGAGCAGTTCTTC.

DNA for the CDR3: TGTGCCAGTAGTATAGATCATTCAGGTTATAGCAATCAGCCCCAGCATTTT. Protein product: CASSIDHSGYSNQPQHF. The rearrangement joins TRBV19 to TRBJ1-5; no clear D. Trimming pared 0 bases from V and 0 bases from J, leaving 12 bases between. The length of the CDR3 is 17 residues. Germline values: CDR1 LNHDA, CDR2 SQIVND (reference sequence).

This clone was picked up one time. This chain uses TRBV27 with TRBJ2-1; TRBD1 agrees at 7 bases. CDR3 length equals 14 residues. CDR1 MNHEY and CDR2 SMNVEV come from the germline V gene (reference sequence). V trimming: 5 bases; J trimming: 4 bases; junction bases outside the gene matches: 5. The CDR3 reads CASSHRDRYNEQFF. Here the CDR3 DNA reads TGTGCCAGCAGTCACCGGGACAGATACAATGAGCAGTTCTTC.

The chain carries TRBV7-2 and TRBJ2-1; tentatively, D is TRBD1 (6 bases). The CDR3 totals 13 residues. V was pared by 4 bases and J by 5 bases, with 9 bases between. Per germline, CDR1 SGHTA and CDR2 FQGNSA. For the CDR3, the DNA is TGTGCCAGCAGCTGGGCAGGGGACAATGAGCAGTTCTTC. Translating it yields CASSWAGDNEQFF.

The CDR3 is CASSTSHKRAGSLGEQYF. The CDR3 coding sequence is TGTGCCAGTAGTACAAGTCATAAAAGGGCGGGAAGCCTGGGCGAGCAGTACTTC. The chain employs TRBV19 and TRBJ2-7; possibly TRBD2 for D (6 bases). Trimming took off 4 bases at V and 6 bases at J, with 28 bases between the two ends. The CDR3 has 18 residues. In germline, CDR1 is LNHDA, CDR2 SQIVND (reference sequence).

This clone was recorded a few times. V is TRBV14 and J is TRBJ2-1, with TRBD2 as a possible D gene (6 bases). Germline V lookup: CDR1 SGHDN, CDR2 FVKESK. V was shortened by 4 bases and J by 7 bases, with 14 bases between the two germline ends. This CDR3 is 14 amino acids long. The CDR3 sequence: CASSRAGPHNEQFF. The CDR3 region has the DNA TGTGCCAGCAGCCGGGCGGGGCCCCATAATGAGCAGTTCTTC.

The chain employs TRBV7-3 and TRBJ2-7; 8 bases are a match to TRBD1. The CDR3 consists of 14 residues. V shed 3 bases, J shed 7 bases, and the junction held 8 bases outside the gene matches. Per the germline V gene, CDR1 is SGHTA and CDR2 is FQGTGA. CDR3 in DNA: TGTGCCAGCAGCTTTGGTCAGGGGGCCGGAGAGCAGTACTTC. Translating gives CASSFGQGAGEQYF.

V usage is TRBV7-9 and J usage is TRBJ2-7, with 7 bases matching TRBD1. Germline CDR1 SEHNR, CDR2 FQNEAQ (reference sequence). Unmatched junction bases numbered 0, after V lost 4 bases and J lost 3 bases. The CDR3 is made up of 12 amino acids. The CDR3 DNA reads as TGTGCCAGCAGCTACAGGGGCTACGAGCAGTACTTC. Protein: CASSYRGYEQYF.

The chain links TRBV30 to TRBJ2-7; the D is unclear. V lost 4 bases, J lost 6 bases, and 10 bases lay in between. Germline V CDR1 and CDR2: GTSNPN, SVGIG (reference sequence). This CDR3 is 11 amino acids long. The CDR3 spells CAWTLLGEQYF. The CDR3 nucleotides are TGTGCCTGGACCCTTCTAGGCGAGCAGTACTTC. Full variable domain (rest looked up from reference TRBV30 and TRBJ2-7): SQTIHQWPATLVQPVGSPLSLECTVEGTSNPNLYWYRQAAGRGLQLLFYSVGIGQISSEVPQNLSASRPQDRQFILSSKKLLLSDSGFYLCAWTLLGEQYFGPGTRLTVT.

This clone was seen a single time. The gene calls are TRBV5-6 and TRBJ2-1, with TRBD2 as a possible D gene (6 bases). Between the trimmed V and J ends, which lost 0 bases and 5 bases, there was a span of 18 bases. This CDR3 has 17 residues. Germline CDR1 reads SGHDT; CDR2 reads YYEEEE. The CDR3 spells CASSLAGTRTLNNEQFF. The CDR3 DNA reads as TGTGCCAGCAGCTTGGCCGGGACTCGCACCTTAAACAATGAGCAGTTCTTC.

This sequence joins TRBV21-1 and TRBJ2-1; the table calls TRBD2, which could not be checked here. TRBV21-1 is described as a pseudogene. The CDR3 length is 17 residues. CDR3 sequence reads: CASSKARREGPHNEQFF. The CDR3 nucleotides read TGTGCCAGCAGCAAAGCGCGGCGGGAGGGCCCCCACAATGAGCAGTTCTTC.

This rearrangement joins TRBV19 to TRBJ2-7; 7 bases match TRBD1. This CDR3 comprises 14 residues. Trimming took 5 bases from V and 0 from J; bases not matched to a gene: 4. Germline-derived CDR1 and CDR2 are LNHDA and SQIVND (reference sequence). The CDR3, as DNA: TGTGCCAGTAGTCCTCGGGACAGCTCCTACGAGCAGTACTTC. Its protein is CASSPRDSSYEQYF.

This chain connects TRBV7-2 to TRBJ1-6; D is unclear. Trimming removed 5 bases from V and 10 bases from J, with 15 bases in between. This CDR3 has 14 amino acids. CDR1 is SGHTA and CDR2 is FQGNSA in the germline V gene. This chain's CDR3 is CASSTGPGMSPLHF. In DNA form, the CDR3 reads TGTGCCAGCAGCACCGGACCGGGAATGTCACCCCTCCACTTT.